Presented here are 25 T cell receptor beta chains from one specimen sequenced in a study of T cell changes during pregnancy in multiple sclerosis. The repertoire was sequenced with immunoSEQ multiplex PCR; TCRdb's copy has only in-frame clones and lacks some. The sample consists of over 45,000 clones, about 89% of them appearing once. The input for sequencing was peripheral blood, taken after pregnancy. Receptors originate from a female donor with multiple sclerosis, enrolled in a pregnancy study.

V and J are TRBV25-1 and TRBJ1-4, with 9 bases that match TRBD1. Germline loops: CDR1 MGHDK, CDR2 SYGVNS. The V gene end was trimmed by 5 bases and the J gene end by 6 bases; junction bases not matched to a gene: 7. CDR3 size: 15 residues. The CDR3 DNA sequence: TGTGCCAGCAGTTTCCCCGGGACAGGGTATGAAAAACTGTTTTTT. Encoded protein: CASSFPGTGYEKLFF.

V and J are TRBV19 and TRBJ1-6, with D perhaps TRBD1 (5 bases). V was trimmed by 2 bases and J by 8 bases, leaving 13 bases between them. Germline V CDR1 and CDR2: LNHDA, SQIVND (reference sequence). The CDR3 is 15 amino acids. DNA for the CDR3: TGTGCCAGTAGTATATTACGCCAGGGTGATTCACCCCTCCACTTT. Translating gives CASSILRQGDSPLHF. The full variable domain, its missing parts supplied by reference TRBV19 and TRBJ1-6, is DGGITQSPKYLFRKEGQNVTLSCEQNLNHDAMYWYRQDPGQGLRLIYYSQIVNDFQKGDIAEGYSVSREKKESFPLTVTSAQKNPTAFYLCASSILRQGDSPLHFGNGTRLTVT.

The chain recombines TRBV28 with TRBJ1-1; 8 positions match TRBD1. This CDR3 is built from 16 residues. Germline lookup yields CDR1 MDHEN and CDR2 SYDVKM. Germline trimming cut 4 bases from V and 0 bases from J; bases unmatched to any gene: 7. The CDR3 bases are TGTGCCAGCAGTTCCTACAGGGGGAAAATGAACACTGAAGCTTTCTTT. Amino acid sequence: CASSSYRGKMNTEAFF.

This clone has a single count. CDR3: CASSDGRGQGVYGYTF. The CDR3 DNA is TGTGCCAGCAGTGATGGTCGGGGACAGGGGGTCTATGGCTACACCTTC. The chain recombines TRBV6-1 with TRBJ1-2, with 11 positions matching TRBD1. Germline-derived CDR1 and CDR2 are MNHNS and SASEGT. The CDR3 spans 16 residues. Trimming took 3 bases from V and 4 from J; bases not matched to a gene: 7.

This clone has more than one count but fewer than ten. CDR3 residues: CASRPLGLPGSGNTIYF. The CDR3 DNA sequence: TGCGCCAGCAGACCCTTGGGACTTCCGGGATCTGGAAACACCATATATTTT. This chain joins TRBV4-1 and TRBJ1-3; the D gene is possibly TRBD1 (5 bases). The V gene lost 6 bases and the J gene lost 1 base, with 19 bases spanning the gap. CDR1 MGHRA and CDR2 YSYEKL come from the germline V gene. The CDR3 has 17 residues.

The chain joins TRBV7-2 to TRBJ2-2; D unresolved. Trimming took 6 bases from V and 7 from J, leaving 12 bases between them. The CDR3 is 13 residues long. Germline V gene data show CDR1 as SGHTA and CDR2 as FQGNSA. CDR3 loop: CASSLDNHGELFF. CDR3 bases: TGTGCCAGCAGTCTCGACAATCACGGGGAGCTGTTTTTT.

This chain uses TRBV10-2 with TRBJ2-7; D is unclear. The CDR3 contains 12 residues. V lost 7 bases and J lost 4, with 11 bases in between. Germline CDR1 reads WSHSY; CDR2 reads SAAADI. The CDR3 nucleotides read TGCGCCAGCATTTCACCAGGATACGAGCAGTACTTC. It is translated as CASISPGYEQYF.

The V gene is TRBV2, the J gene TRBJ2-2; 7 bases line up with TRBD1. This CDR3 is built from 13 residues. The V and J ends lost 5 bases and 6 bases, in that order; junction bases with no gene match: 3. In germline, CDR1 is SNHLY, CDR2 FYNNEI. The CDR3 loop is CASSTTGPGELFF. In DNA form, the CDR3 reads TGTGCCAGCAGTACGACAGGGCCCGGGGAGCTGTTTTTT.

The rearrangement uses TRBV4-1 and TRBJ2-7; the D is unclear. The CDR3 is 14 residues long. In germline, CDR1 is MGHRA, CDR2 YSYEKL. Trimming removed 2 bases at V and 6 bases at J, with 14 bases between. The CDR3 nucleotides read TGCGCCAGCAGCCAAAAGCCCTTAAAATCCGAGCAGTACTTC. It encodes CASSQKPLKSEQYF.

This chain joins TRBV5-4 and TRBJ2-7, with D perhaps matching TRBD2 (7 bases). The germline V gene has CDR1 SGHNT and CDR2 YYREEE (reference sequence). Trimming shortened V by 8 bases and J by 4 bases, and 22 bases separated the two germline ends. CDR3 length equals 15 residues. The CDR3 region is CASQEGRGTGYEQYF. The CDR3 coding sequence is TGTGCCAGTCAGGAAGGGAGGGGGACCGGGTACGAGCAGTACTTC.

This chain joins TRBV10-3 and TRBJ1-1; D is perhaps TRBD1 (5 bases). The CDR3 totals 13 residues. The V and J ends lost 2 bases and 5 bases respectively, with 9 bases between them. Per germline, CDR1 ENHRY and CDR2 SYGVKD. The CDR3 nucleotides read TGTGCCATCAGTGAGGGGGGGTGGACTGAAGCTTTCTTT. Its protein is CAISEGGWTEAFF.

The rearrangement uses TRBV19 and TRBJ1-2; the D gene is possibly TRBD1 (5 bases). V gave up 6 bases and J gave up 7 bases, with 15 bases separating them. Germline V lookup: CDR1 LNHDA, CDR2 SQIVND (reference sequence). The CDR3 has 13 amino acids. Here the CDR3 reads CASSGRVTGGYTF. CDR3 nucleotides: TGTGCCAGTAGCGGCAGGGTCACGGGTGGCTACACCTTC.

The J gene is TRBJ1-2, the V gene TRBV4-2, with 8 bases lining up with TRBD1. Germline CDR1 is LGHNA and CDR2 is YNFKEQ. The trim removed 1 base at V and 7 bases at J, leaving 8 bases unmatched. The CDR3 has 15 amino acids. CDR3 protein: CASSQGGQGRAGYTF. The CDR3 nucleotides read TGTGCCAGCAGCCAAGGAGGACAGGGAAGAGCTGGCTACACCTTC.

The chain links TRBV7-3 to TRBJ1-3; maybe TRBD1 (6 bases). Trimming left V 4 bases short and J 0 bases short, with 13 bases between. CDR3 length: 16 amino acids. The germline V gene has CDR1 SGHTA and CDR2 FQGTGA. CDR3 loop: CASSYGPQGSGNTIYF. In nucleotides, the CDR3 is TGTGCCAGCAGCTACGGACCACAGGGCTCTGGAAACACCATATATTTT.

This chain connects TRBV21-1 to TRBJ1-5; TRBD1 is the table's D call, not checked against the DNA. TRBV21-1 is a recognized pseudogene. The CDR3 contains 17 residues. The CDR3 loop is CASSKGDKDSLNQPQHF. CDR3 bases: TGTGCCAGCAGCAAAGGGGACAAAGACAGCCTCAATCAGCCCCAGCATTTT.

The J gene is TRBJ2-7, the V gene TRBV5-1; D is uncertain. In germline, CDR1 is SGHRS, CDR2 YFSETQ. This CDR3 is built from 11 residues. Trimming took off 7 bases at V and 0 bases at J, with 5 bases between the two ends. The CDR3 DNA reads TGCGCCAGCGGAGACTCCTACGAGCAGTACTTC. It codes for CASGDSYEQYF.

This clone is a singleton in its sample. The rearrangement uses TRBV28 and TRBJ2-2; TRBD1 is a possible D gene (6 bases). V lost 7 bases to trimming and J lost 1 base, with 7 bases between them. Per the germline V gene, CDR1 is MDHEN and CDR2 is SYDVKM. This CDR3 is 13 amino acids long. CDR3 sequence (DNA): TGTGCCAGCAAGACAGGGAACACCGGGGAGCTGTTTTTT. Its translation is CASKTGNTGELFF.

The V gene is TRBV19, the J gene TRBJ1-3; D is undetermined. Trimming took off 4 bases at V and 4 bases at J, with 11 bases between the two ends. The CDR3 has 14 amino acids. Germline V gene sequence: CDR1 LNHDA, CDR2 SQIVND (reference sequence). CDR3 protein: CASSTRGGGNTIYF. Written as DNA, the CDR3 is TGTGCCAGTAGTACCCGGGGTGGCGGAAACACCATATATTTT.

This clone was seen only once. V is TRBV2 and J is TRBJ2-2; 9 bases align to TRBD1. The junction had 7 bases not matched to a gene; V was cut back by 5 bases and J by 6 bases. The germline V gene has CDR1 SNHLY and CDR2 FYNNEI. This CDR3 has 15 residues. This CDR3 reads CASSNRQGVPGELFF. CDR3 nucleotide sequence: TGTGCCAGCAGTAATCGACAGGGGGTGCCCGGGGAGCTGTTTTTT.

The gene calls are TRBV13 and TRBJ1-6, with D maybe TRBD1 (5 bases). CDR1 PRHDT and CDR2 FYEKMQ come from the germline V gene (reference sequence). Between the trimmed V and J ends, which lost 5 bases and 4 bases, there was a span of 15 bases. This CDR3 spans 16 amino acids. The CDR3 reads CASSRRPQGYNSPLHF. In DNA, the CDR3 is TGTGCCAGCAGCCGTCGGCCTCAGGGTTATAATTCACCCCTCCACTTT.

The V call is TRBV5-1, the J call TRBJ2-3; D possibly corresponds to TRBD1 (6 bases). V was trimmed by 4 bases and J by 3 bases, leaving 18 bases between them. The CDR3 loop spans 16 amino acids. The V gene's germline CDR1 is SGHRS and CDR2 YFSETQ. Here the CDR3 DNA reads TGCGCCAGCAGCGGGCAAACAGGGTCGGGTACAGATACGCAGTATTTT. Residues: CASSGQTGSGTDTQYF.

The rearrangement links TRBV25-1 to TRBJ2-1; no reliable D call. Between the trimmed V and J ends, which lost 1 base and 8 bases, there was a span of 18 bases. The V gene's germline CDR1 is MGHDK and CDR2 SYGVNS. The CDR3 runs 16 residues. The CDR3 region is CASSESGSASLDEQFF. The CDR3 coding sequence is TGTGCCAGCAGTGAATCAGGTAGTGCAAGTTTGGATGAGCAGTTCTTC.

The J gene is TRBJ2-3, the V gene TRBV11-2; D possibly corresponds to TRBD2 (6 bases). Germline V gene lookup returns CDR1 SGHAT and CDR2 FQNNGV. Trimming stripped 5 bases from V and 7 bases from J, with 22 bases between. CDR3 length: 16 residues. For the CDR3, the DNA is TGTGCCAGCAGCGCCATACTAGCATCGGGGCTAAATACGCAGTATTTT. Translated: CASSAILASGLNTQYF.

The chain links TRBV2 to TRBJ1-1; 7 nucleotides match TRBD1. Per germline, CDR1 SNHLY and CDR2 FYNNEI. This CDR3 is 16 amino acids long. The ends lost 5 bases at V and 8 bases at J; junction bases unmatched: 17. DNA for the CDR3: TGTGCCAGCAGTTTCGGACAGGTATGGGGCCCGGGAGAAGCTTTCTTT. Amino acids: CASSFGQVWGPGEAFF. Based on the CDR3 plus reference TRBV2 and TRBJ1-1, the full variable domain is EPEVTQTPSHQVTQMGQEVILRCVPISNHLYFYWYRQILGQKVEFLVSFYNNEISEKSEIFDDQFSVERPDGSNFTLKIRSTKLEDSAMYFCASSFGQVWGPGEAFFGQGTRLTVV.

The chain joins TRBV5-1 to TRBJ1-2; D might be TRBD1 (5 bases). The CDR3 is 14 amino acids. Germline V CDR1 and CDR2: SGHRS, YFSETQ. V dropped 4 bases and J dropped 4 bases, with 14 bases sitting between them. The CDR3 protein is CASSIKGEGYGYTF. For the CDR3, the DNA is TGCGCCAGCAGCATAAAAGGGGAAGGCTATGGCTACACCTTC.